The entry below describes one T cell receptor (beta chain). The target of this receptor is not known. Nothing much larger sits one base from this clone, and base qualities are not available. This specimen comes from a study of PD-L1 blockade in urothelial cancer (dated by TCRdb to between 2016 and 2019). A note on the overall study: Every patient began therapy in the mid-2010s and was given atezolizumab 1,200 mg intravenously every 3 weeks. Twenty-nine patients had pretreatment blood TCR-seq, some 24 had at least one posttreatment blood collection, and some 24 had tumor TCR-seq. Durable clinical benefit meant progression-free survival longer than 6 months, and TCR features were also tested against progression-free and overall survival. The study, an exploratory multi-omic analysis, examined somatic, immune and clinical correlates of response to PD-L1 blockade with atezolizumab in urothelial cancer. Durable clinical benefit was achieved by nine patients and was not achieved by 20 patients. Blood samples were analyzed at two time points: 3 weeks after treatment start (second dose) and 6 weeks after treatment start. Pretreatment tumor samples, along with matched peripheral blood collected serially before and after atezolizumab treatment, underwent TCR sequencing. About 90% of the roughly 29 patients were identified as males with urothelial cancer of bladder origin, and a prior smoking history was reported by 18 of 29 patients. A median of 141,255 T cells and approximately 83,000 unique TCRs was obtained from blood samples, and a median clonality of 0.080 was observed. Whole exome sequencing and RNA sequencing of pretreatment tumors were performed alongside TCR sequencing in the same patients. Patients had an ECOG performance status of 0 or 1 and had received between 0 and 3 prior chemotherapy regimens. What the work shows at the level of the full study, not this receptor alone: Improved progression-free and overall survival was associated with having pretreatment peripheral blood TCR clonality below the median. Because the sample size was small (n of about 30) and many exploratory analyses were performed, the results are intended to be hypothesis-generating. Patients with durable benefit showed greater expansion of tumor-associated TCR clones in peripheral blood 3 weeks after starting treatment (n ≈ 22, p = 0.022).

This specimen's time point label, per the study, means: peripheral blood 6 weeks after treatment start. The cohort comprised fewer than 35 patients with locally advanced or metastatic urothelial carcinoma treated at Memorial Sloan Kettering on a trial protocol. Peripheral blood mononuclear cells were collected pretreatment and during treatment, with between 1 and 8 total time points per patient. The Qiagen DNeasy Blood extraction kit was used to purify genomic DNA from total PBMCs and tumor samples. PBMCs were collected pretreatment and during treatment and were isolated and stored as previously described. The germline V gene sets CDR1 to KGHSH and CDR2 to LQKENI. Reading from cysteine to phenylalanine, the CDR3 counts 15 amino acids. Solely the CDR3 DNA is kept, with 45 bases framed from the first base. Deletion took 4 bases off V and 0 bases off J, with a span of 9 bases between the germline ends.

Each PCR received spiked-in synthetic TCR analog templates so that absolute template abundance could be estimated from read counts. Using the immunoSEQ assay, TCRbeta CDR3 regions were amplified from genomic DNA with bias-controlled V and J gene primers. Rearranged TCRbeta segments were sequenced at approximately 20X coverage. Per the authors' processing: Sequencing errors were corrected by clustering and CDR3s were annotated against IMGT to assign V, D and J genes. Out-of-frame and stop-codon sequences were excluded, and only productive TCRbeta rearrangements were used in downstream analyses. Clonality was calculated as one minus the Shannon entropy normalized by the log of the number of unique productive sequences. Fisher's exact test with Benjamini-Hochberg correction, at a threshold of adjusted p below 0.01, was used to find clones that differed between time points or between blood and tumor. TCRdb retrieved this table from immuneACCESS and kept in-frame rearrangements only. Not all clones are present; in checked studies, unresolved V genes account for under half, and no reason is known for the remainder. Clone size and V and J calls were adopted from that table, with D and trimming inferred from the DNA. For this sample the table gives approximately 50,000 clones, of which more than 70% were detected only once. Jointly, the top ten make up 2.4% of the sample.

The V gene is TRBV18 and the J gene is TRBJ2-2, with no reliable assignment of the D segment. This receptor was identified in a man between 60 and 70 years old with urothelial cancer. Sequenced here: PBMCs, sampled around atezolizumab (anti-PD-L1) treatment. This receptor has the CDR3 CASSLTFSNTGELFF. The nucleotides read TGTGCCAGCTCACTTACTTTTTCGAACACCGGGGAGCTGTTTTTT.